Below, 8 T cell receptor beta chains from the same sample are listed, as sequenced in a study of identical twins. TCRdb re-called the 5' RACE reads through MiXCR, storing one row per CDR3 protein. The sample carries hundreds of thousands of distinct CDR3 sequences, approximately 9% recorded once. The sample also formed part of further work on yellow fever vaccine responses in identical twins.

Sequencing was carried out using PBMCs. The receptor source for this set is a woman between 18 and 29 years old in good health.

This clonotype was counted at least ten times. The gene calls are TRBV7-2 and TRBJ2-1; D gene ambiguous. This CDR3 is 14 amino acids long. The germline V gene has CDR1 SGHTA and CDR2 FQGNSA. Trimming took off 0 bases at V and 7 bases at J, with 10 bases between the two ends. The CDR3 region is CASSLAVSRNEQFF. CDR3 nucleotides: TGTGCCAGCAGCTTAGCAGTTAGTAGGAATGAGCAGTTCTTC.

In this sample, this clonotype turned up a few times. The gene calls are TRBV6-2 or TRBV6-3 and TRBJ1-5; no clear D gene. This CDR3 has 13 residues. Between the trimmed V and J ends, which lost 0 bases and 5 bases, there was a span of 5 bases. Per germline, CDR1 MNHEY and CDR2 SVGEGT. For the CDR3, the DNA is TGTGCCAGCAGTTACTCGCTGCATCAGCCCCAGCATTTT. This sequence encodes CASSYSLHQPQHF.

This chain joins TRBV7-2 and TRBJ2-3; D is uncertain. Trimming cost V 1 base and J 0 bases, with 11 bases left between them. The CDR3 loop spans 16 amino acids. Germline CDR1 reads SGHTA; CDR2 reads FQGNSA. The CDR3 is CASSLGRLTSTDTQYF. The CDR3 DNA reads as TGTGCCAGCAGCTTAGGCAGGCTTACTAGCACAGATACGCAGTATTTT.

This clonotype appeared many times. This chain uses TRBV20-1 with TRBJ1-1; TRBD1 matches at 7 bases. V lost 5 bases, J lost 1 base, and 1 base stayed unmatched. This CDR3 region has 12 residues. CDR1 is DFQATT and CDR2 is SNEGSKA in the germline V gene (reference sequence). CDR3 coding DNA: TGCAGTGCTTGGACAGGGAACACTGAAGCTTTCTTT. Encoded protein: CSAWTGNTEAFF.

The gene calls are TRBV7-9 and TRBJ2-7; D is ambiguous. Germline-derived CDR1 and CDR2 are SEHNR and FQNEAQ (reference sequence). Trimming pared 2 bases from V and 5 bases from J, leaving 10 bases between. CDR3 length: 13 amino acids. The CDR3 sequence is CASSLSDLDEQYF. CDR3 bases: TGTGCCAGCAGCTTATCAGATTTAGACGAGCAGTACTTC.

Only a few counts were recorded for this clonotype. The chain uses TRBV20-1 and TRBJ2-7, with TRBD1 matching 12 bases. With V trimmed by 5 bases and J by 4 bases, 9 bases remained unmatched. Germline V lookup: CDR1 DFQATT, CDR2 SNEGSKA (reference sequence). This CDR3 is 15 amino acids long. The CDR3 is CSAAPGTGGPYEQYF. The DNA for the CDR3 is TGCAGTGCTGCGCCCGGGACAGGGGGCCCATACGAGCAGTACTTC.

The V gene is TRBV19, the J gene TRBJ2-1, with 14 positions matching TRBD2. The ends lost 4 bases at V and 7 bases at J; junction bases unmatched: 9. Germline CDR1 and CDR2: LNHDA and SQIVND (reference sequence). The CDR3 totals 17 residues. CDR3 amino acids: CASSRHLTSGRVNEQFF. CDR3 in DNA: TGTGCCAGTAGTAGACACCTGACTAGCGGGAGGGTAAATGAGCAGTTCTTC.

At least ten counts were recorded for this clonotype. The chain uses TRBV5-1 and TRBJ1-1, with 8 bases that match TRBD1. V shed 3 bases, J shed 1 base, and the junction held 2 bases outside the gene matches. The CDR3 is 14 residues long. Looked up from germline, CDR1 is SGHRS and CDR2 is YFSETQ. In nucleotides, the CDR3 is TGCGCCAGCAGCTGGGGACAGGAGAACACTGAAGCTTTCTTT. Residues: CASSWGQENTEAFF.